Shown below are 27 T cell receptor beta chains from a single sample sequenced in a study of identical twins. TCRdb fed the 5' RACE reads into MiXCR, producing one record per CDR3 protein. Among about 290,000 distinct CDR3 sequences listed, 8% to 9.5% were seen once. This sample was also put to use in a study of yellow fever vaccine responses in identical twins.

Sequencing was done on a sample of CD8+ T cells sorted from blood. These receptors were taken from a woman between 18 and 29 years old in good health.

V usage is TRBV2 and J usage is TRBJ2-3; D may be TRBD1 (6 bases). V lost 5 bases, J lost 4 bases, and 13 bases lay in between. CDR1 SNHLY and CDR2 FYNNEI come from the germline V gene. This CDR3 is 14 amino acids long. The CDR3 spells CASSPGQTSDTQYF. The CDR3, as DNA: TGTGCCAGCAGTCCCGGACAGACGTCAGATACGCAGTATTTT.

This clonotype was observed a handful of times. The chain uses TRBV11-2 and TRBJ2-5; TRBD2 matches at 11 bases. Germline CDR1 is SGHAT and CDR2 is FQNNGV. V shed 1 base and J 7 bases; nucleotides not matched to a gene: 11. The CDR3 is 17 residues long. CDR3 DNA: TGTGCCAGCAGCTTAGCTGGTAGCGGGAGGGACAAGGGGACCCAGTACTTC. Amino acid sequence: CASSLAGSGRDKGTQYF.

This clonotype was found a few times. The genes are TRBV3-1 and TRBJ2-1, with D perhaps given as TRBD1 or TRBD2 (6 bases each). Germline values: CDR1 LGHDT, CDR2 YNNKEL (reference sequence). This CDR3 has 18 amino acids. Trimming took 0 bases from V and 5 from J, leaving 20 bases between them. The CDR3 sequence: CASSQDFWGASVNNEQFF. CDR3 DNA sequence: TGTGCCAGCAGCCAAGATTTTTGGGGGGCTAGCGTTAACAATGAGCAGTTCTTC.

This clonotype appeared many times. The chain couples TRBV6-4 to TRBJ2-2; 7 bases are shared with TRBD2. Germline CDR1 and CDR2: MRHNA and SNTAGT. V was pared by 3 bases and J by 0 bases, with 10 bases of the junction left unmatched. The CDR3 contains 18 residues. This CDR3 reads CASSEAGTTESNTGELFF. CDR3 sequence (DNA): TGTGCCAGCAGTGAGGCCGGGACTACTGAATCGAACACCGGGGAGCTGTTTTTT.

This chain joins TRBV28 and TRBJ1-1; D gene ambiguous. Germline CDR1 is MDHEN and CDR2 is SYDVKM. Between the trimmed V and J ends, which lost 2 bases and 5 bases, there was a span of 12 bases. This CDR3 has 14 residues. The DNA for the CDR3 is TGTGCCAGCAGTTTAGTTATCGGCGGTACTGAAGCTTTCTTT. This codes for CASSLVIGGTEAFF.

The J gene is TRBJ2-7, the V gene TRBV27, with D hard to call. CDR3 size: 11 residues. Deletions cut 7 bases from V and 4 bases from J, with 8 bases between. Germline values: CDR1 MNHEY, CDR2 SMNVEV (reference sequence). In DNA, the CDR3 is TGTGCCAGCAAAGGGAAGTACGAGCAGTACTTC. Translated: CASKGKYEQYF.

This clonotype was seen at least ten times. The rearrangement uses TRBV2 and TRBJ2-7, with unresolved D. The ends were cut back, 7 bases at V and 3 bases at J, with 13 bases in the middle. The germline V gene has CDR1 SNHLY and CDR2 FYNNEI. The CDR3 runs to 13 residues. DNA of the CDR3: TGTGCCAGCATGGTTTCCGGCTACTACGAGCAGTACTTC. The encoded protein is CASMVSGYYEQYF.

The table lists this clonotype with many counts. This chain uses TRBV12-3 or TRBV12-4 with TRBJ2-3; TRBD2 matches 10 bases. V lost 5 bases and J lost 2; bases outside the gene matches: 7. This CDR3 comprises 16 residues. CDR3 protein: CASSIPSGGFTDTQYF. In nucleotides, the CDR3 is TGTGCCAGCAGTATCCCTAGCGGGGGATTCACAGATACGCAGTATTTT.

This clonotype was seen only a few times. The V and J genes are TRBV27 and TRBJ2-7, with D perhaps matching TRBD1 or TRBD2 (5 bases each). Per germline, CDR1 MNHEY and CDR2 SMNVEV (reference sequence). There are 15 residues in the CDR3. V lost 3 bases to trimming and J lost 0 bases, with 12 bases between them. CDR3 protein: CASSFDGALSYEQYF. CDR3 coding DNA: TGTGCCAGCAGTTTCGACGGGGCACTCTCCTACGAGCAGTACTTC.

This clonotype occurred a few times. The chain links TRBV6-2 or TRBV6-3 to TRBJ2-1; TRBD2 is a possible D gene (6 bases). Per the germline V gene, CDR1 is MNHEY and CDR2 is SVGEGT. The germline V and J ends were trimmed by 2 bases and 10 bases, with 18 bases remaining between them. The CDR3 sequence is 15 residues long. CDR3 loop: CASSYMDLGGTEQFF. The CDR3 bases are TGTGCCAGCAGTTACATGGATTTGGGCGGGACCGAGCAGTTCTTC.

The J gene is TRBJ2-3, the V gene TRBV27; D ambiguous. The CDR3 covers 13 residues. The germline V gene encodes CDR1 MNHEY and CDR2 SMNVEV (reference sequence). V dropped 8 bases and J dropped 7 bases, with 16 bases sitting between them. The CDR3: CASAARSTYTQYF. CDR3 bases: TGTGCCAGCGCCGCTAGATCCACCTATACGCAGTATTTT.

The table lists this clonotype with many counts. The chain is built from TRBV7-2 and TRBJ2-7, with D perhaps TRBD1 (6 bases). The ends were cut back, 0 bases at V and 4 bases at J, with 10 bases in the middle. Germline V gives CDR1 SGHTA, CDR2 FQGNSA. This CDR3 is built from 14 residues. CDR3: CASSLARGGYEQYF. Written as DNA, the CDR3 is TGTGCCAGCAGCTTAGCTCGAGGGGGTTACGAGCAGTACTTC.

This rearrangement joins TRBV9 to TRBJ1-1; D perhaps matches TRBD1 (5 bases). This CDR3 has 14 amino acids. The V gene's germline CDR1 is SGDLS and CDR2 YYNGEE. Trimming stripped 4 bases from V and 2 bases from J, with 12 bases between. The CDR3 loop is CASSKEGRNTEAFF. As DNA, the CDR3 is TGTGCCAGCAGCAAGGAGGGGAGAAACACTGAAGCTTTCTTT.

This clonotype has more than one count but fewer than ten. This CDR3 reads CSARLAIRDYEQYF. CDR3 nucleotides: TGCAGTGCTAGACTAGCGATAAGGGACTACGAGCAGTACTTC. The chain links TRBV20-1 to TRBJ2-7; D might be TRBD2 (6 bases). This CDR3 has 14 amino acids. Germline V gene data show CDR1 as DFQATT and CDR2 as SNEGSKA (reference sequence). V was trimmed by 2 bases and J by 3 bases, leaving 14 bases between them.

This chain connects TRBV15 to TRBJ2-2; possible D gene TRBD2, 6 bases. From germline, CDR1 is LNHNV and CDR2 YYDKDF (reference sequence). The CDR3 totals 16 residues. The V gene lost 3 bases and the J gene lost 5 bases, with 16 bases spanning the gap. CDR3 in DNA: TGTGCCACCAGCAGCCCGGGACTTCTTGGTACCGGGGAGCTGTTTTTT. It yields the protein CATSSPGLLGTGELFF.

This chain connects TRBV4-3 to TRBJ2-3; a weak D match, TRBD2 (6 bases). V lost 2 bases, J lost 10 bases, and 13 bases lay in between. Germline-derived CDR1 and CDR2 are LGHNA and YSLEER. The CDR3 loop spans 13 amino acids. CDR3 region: CASSQSRLEAQYF. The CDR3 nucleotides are TGCGCCAGCAGCCAATCTAGACTAGAAGCGCAGTATTTT.

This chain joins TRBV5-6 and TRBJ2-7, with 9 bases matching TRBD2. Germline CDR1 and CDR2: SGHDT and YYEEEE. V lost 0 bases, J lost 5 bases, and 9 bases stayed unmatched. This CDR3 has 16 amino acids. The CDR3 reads CASSLGLAEGADEQYF. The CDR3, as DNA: TGTGCCAGCAGCTTGGGACTAGCGGAGGGGGCAGACGAGCAGTACTTC.

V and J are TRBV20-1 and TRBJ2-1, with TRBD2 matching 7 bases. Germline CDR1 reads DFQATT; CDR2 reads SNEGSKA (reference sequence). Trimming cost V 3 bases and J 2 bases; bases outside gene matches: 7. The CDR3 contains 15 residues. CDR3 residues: CSASSPSGAYNEQFF. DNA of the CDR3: TGCAGTGCTAGTTCCCCTAGCGGAGCCTACAATGAGCAGTTCTTC.

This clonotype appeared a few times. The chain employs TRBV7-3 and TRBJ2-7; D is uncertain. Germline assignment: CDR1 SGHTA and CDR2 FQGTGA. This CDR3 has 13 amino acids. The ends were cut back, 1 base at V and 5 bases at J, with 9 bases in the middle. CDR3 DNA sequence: TGTGCCAGCAGCTTAAAGGTTCGGGACGAGCAGTACTTC. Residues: CASSLKVRDEQYF.

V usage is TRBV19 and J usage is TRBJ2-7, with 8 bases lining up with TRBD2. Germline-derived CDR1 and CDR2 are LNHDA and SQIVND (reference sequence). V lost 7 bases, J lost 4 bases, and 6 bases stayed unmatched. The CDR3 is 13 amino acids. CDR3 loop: CASTSAGEYEQYF. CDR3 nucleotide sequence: TGTGCCAGTACCTCAGCGGGAGAGTACGAGCAGTACTTC.

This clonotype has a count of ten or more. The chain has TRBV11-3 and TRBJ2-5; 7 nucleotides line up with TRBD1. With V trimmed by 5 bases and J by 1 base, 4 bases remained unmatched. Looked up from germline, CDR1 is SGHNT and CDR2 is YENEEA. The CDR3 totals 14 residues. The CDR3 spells CASSPWDSQETQYF. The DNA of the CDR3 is TGTGCCAGCAGCCCCTGGGACAGCCAAGAGACCCAGTACTTC.

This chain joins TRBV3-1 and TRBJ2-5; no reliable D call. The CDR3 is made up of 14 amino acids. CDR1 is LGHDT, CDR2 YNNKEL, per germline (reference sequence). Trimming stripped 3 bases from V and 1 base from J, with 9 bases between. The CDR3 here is CASSHAGFQETQYF. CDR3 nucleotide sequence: TGTGCCAGCAGCCATGCTGGGTTCCAAGAGACCCAGTACTTC.

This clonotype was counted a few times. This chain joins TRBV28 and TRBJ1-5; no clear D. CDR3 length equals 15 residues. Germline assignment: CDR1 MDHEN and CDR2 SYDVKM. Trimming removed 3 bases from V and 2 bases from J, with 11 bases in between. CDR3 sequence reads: CASSFGPDGNQPQHF. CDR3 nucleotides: TGTGCCAGCAGTTTCGGGCCAGACGGCAATCAGCCCCAGCATTTT.

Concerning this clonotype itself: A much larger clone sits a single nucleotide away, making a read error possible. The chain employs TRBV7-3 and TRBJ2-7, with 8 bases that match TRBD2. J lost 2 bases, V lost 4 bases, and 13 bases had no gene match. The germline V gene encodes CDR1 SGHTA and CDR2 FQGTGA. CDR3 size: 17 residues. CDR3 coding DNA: TGTGCCAGCAGCTCCGATTCCGGGACTAGAGGACCCTACGAGCAGTACTTC. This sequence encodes CASSSDSGTRGPYEQYF.

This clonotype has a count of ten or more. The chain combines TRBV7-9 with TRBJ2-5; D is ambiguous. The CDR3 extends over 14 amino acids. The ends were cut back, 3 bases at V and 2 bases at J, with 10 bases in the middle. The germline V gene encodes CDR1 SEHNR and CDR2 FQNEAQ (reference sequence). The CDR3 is CASSLVTAQETQYF. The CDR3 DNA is TGTGCCAGCAGCTTGGTCACAGCTCAAGAGACCCAGTACTTC.

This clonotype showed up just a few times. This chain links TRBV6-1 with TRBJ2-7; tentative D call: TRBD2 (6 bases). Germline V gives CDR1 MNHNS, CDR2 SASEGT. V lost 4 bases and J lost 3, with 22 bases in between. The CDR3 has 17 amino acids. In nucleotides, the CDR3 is TGTGCCAGCAGTGGGGAATTTACCGGGACTTCACTCTACGAGCAGTACTTC. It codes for CASSGEFTGTSLYEQYF.

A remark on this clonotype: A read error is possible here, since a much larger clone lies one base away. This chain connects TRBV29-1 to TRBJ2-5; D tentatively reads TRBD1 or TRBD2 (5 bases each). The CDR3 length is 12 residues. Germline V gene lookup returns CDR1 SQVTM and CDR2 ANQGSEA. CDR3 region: CSVELGEETQHF. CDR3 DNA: TGCAGCGTTGAATTGGGGGAAGAGACCCAGCACTTC.